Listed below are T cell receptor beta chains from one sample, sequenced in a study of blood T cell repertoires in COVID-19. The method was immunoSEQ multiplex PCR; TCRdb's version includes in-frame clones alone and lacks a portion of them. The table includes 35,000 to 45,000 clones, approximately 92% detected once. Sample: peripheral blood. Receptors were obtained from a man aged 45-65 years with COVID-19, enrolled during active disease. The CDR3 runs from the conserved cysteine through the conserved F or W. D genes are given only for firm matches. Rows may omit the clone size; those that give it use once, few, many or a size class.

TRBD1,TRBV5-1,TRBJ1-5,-,TGCGCCAGCAGGCCCGGACAGGGTGGAAGCAATCAGCCCCAGCATTTT,CASRPGQGGSNQPQHF
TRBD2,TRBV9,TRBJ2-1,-,TGTGCCAGCACGCTGGGTAGCGGGAGCAATGAGCAGTTCTTC,CASTLGSGSNEQFF
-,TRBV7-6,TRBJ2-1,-,TGTGCCAGCAGCTCGTTCGGGGTGCCTAGCTTTACGTCCTACAATGAGCAGTTCTTC,CASSSFGVPSFTSYNEQFF
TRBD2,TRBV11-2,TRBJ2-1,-,TGTGCCAGCAGCTTCACGACTAGCGGGAATAAGAATGAGCAGTTCTTC,CASSFTTSGNKNEQFF
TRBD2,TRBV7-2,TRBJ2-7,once,TGTGCCAGCAGCTTAGTAAGCGGGGCCTACGAGCAGTACTTC,CASSLVSGAYEQYF
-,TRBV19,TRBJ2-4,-,TGTGCCAGTAGTATGGGGCTTGGGAAGCGTTGGGCCAAAAACATTCAGTACTTC,CASSMGLGKRWAKNIQYF
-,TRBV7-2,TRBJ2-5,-,TGTGCCAGCAGCTTAGAGCGGCAAGAGACCCAGTACTTC,CASSLERQETQYF
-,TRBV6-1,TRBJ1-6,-,TGTGCCAGCAGTGTTATGGGGAGCTCCTATAATTCACCCCTCCACTTT,CASSVMGSSYNSPLHF
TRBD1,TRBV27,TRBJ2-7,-,TGTGCCAGCAGTTTCGGGACAGGGGCCTACGAGCAGTACTTC,CASSFGTGAYEQYF
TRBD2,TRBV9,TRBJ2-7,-,TGTGCCAGCAGCGTAGGTAGCGGGGCGACCTACGAGCAGTACTTC,CASSVGSGATYEQYF
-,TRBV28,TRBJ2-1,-,TGTGCCAGCAGTTTTCTGGGGGCTGATAACTACAATGAGCAGTTCTTC,CASSFLGADNYNEQFF
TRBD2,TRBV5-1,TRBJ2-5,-,TGCGCCAGCAGCTTGGCATTAGCGGGAGAGGCAGAGACCCAGTACTTC,CASSLALAGEAETQYF
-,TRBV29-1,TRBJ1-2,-,TGCAGCGCGGGACGGCCTTCTACTAGGGATGGCTACACCTTC,CSAGRPSTRDGYTF
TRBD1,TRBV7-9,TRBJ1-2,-,TGTGCCAGCAGCCGGACAGGGGGCAACTATGGCTACACCTTC,CASSRTGGNYGYTF
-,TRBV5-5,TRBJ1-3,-,TGTGCCAGCAGCTTGGCGGACCTCGGAGGTGGAAACACCATATATTTT,CASSLADLGGGNTIYF
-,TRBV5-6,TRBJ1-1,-,TGTGCCAGCAGGCAACAGGGCGTATACACTGAAGCTTTCTTT,CASRQQGVYTEAFF
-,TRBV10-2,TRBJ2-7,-,TGCGCCAGCAGTGCAGGCACCCTGGGCGAGCAGTACTTC,CASSAGTLGEQYF
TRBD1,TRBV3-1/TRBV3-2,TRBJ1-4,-,TGTGCCAGCAGCCAAGGCCGACAGGGGGCCGGTGAAAAACTGTTTTTT,CASSQGRQGAGEKLFF
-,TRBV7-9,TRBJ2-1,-,TGTGCCAGCAGCCCTGTATTGTCGGGTTGGAATGAGCAGTTCTTC,CASSPVLSGWNEQFF
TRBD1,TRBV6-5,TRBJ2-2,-,TGTGCCAGCAGGTCAATACAGGGGGCCGGGGAGCTGTTTTTT,CASRSIQGAGELFF
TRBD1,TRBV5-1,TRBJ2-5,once,TGCGCCAGCAGCTGGACCGGGACAGGGGGCGAGACCCAGTACTTC,CASSWTGTGGETQYF
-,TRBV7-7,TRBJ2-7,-,TGTGCCAGCAGCGCGGGTAGGGGACACTCCTACGAGCAGTACTTC,CASSAGRGHSYEQYF
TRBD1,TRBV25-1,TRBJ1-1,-,TGTGCCAGCAGAGAATCTGGGACAGTTAAAGCTTTCTTT,CASRESGTVKAFF
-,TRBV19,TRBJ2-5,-,TGTGCCAGTAGTATAAAGTTAGCGGGACAGCCCCAAGAGACCCAGTACTTC,CASSIKLAGQPQETQYF
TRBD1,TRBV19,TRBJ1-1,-,TGTGCCAGTAGCCGACCGGGACAGCCTAACACTGAAGCTTTCTTT,CASSRPGQPNTEAFF
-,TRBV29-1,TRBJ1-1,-,TGCAGCGTTGACCCCCTCAGGGCTGAAGCTTTCTTT,CSVDPLRAEAFF